This T cell receptor (beta chain) was sequenced during a study of cytomegalovirus exposure and HLA in healthy donors. General study points: TCR beta chains numbering some 150 were designated cytomegalovirus-associated.

The method was immunoSEQ multiplex PCR; TCRdb's version includes in-frame clones alone and lacks a portion of them. The sample consists of around 71,000 clones, over 85% of them appearing once. This CDR3 is 13 amino acids long. The germline CDR1 and CDR2 sequences are SGHRS and YFSETQ. The ends were cut back, 4 bases at V and 5 bases at J, with 12 bases in the middle. A note on this clone: The antigen remains unidentified.

The chain links TRBV5-1 to TRBJ2-5; weak D call: TRBD1 (6 bases). The clonotype comes from a man between 18 and 35 years old in good health and CMV-seropositive. The sequencing sample was made of PBMCs. The CDR3 loop reads CASSATGWETQYF. The CDR3, as DNA: TGCGCCAGCAGCGCAACAGGGTGGGAGACCCAGTACTTC. The complete variable domain, with remaining parts taken from reference TRBV5-1 and TRBJ2-5, reads KAGVTQTPRYLIKTRGQQVTLSCSPISGHRSVSWYQQTPGQGLQFLFEYFSETQRNKGNFPGRFSGRQFSNSRSEMNVSTLELGDSALYLCASSATGWETQYFGPGTRLLVL.